This T cell receptor (beta chain) was recorded in a study of blood T cell repertoires in COVID-19. Study details: Collection of acute and convalescent COVID-19 samples took place in the United States, Italy and Spain. From T cells, B-cell-depleted T cells, or PBMCs came the material, which was cDNA or gDNA.

This CDR3 is 14 amino acids long. Per the germline V gene, CDR1 is SGHVS and CDR2 is FNYEAQ. The V end was cut by 5 bases, the J end by 2 bases, with 9 bases between. Authors' analysis steps: How many nucleated cells were present was estimated from reference gene primer amplification. Repertoires were generated with immunoSEQ multiplex PCR, while TCRdb's copy carries only in-frame clones and drops some. V and J calls and clone size come straight from that table; D and trimming were deduced from the DNA. This sample has about 24,000 clones; more than 75% occur once, and the top ten carry less than 5.5%.

Material: peripheral blood. The chain uses TRBV7-6 and TRBJ2-2; D may be TRBD1 (6 bases). This TCR came from a man in his forties or fifties with active COVID-19. The DNA for the CDR3 is TGTGCCAGCAGCCGAGGGACAAACACCGGGGAGCTGTTTTTT. Translated: CASSRGTNTGELFF.